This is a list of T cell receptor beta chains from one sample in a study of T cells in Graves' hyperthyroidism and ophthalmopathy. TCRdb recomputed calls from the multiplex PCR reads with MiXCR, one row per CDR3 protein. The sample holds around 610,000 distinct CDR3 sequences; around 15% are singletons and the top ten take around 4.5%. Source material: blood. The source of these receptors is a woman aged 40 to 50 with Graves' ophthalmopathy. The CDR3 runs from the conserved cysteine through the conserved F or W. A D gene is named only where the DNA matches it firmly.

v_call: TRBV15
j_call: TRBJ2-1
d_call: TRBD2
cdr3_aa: CATRQGLAGGYNEQFF

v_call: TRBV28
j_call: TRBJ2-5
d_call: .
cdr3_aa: CASSLFGVQETQYF

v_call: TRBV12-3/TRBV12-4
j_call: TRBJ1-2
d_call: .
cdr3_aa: CASSFWAGERYGYTF

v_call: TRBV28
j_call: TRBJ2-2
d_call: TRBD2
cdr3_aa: CASQREVTGELFF

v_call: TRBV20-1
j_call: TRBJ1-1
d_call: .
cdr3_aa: CSASVQGETEAFF

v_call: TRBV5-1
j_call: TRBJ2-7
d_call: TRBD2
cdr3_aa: CASSSGLGSSEQYF

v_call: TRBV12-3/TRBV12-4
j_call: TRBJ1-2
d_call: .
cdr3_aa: CASNYDKNYAAEAF

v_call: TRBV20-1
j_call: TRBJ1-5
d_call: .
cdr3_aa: CSARDRRSGSRQPQHF

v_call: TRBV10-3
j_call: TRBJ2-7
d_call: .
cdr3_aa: CATAEEGYEQYF

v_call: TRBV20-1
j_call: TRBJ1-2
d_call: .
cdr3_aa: CSAWTVNYGYTF

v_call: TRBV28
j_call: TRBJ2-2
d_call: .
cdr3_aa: CASSPPIGVAANTGELFF

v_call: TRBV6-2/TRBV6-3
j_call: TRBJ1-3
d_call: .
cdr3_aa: CASSTTASAYF

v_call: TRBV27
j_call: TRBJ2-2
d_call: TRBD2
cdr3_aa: CASSLTSGVTGELFF

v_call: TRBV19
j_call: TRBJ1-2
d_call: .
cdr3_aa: CASSVDRINGYTF

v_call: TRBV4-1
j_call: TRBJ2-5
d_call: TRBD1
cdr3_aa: CAGSQRLQGGSQETQYF

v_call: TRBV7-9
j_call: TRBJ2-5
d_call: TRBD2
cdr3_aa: CASSFGASGRPGGETQYF

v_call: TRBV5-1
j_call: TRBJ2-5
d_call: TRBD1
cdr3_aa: CASSSTGGGQETQYF

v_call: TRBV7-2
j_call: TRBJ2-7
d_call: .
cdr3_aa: CASSFKGGISYEQYF

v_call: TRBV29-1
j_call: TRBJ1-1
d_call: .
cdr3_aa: CSVLGYTEAFF

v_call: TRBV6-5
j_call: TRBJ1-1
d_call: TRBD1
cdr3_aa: CASSYVTGGLNTEAFF

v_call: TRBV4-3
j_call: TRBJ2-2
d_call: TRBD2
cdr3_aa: CASSQDAGGVSGELFF

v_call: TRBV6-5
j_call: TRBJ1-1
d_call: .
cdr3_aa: CASSTQGTWSEAFF

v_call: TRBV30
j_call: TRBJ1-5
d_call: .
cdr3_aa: CAWSVNPQPQHF

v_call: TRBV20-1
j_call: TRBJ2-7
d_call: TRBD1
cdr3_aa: CSARDAGGTYEQYF

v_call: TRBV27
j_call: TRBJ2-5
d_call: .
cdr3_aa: CASSLLGGTDQETQYF

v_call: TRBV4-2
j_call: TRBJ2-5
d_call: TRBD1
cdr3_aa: CASSQGALETQYF

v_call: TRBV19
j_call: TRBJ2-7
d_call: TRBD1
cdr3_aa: CASSMTAGQGASEQYF

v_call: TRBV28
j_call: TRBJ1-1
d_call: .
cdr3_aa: CASSPRRNEAFF

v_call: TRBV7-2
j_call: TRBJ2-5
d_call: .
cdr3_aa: CASSNTRAGAQYF

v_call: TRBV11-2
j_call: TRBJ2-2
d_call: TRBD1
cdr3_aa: CASSLGTGRNTGELFF

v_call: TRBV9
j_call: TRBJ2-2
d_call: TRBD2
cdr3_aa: CASSSLGLAGRTGELFF

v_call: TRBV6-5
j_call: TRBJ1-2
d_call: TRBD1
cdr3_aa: CASSYLGTGGSYGYTF

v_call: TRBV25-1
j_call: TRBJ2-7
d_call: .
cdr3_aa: CASTHLALQYF

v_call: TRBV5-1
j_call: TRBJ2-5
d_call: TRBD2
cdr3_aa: CASSSLLAGDETQYF

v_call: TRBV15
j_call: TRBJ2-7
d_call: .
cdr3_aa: CATSREGTYEQYF

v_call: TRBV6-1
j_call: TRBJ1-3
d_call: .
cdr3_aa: CASSLGADTIYF

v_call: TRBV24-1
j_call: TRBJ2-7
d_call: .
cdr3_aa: CATSDHRGSYEQYF

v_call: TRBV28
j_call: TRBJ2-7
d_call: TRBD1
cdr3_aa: CASEGGRDRGNEQYF

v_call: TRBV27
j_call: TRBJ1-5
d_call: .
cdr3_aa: CASSLSSLSVQPQHF

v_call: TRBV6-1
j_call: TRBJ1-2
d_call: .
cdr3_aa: CASSPVYGYTF